Given below is one T cell receptor beta chain in context. It has no known antigen specificity. There are no base qualities to consult, and no much larger clone falls within one base. The data belong to a study of cytomegalovirus exposure and HLA in healthy donors (dated by TCRdb to 2016 to 2017). For the wider study: An earlier analysis of approximately 550 of the donors reported more than 250 Gb of sequence data and more than 90 million unique TCR beta sequences from 150 million to 200 million T cells. An early release covering roughly 640 HLA-typed donors comprised about 290 gigabases of sequencing data and about 90 million unique TCR sequences. Of the 300 to 500 genotyped donors, roughly 76% were placed in the genetic ancestry cluster associated with self-reported Caucasian donors. The study was designed to test whether signatures of past pathogen exposure could be identified by cataloging public T cell receptors. The T cell repertoires of 666 subjects were profiled by immunosequencing and related to cytomegalovirus serostatus. A separate validation cohort of 100 to 150 different subjects was used in addition to the approximately 700-subject first cohort. To predict cytomegalovirus infection status, the study brought together high-throughput TCR immunosequencing, statistical association of individual TCRs with disease status, and machine learning. A later analysis re-examined previously published TCR beta repertoires from about 670 donors and added high-resolution HLA genotyping to investigate patterns of TCR occurrence. Rather than using new phenotypic data, the later analysis identified candidate immune exposures from TCR beta sequences and from how often those sequences occurred across donors. In an earlier analysis of roughly 580 of the donors, high-throughput TCR beta sequencing was used to judge whether each TCR beta V gene segment behaved as functional or pseudogenic. Donor age, sex, ethnicity and CMV serostatus were compiled together with the repertoire data. A later genetic analysis used genome-wide SNP genotypes for about 65% of the roughly 700 donors, treating that subset as a discovery cohort. Every discovery cohort repertoire had been produced on one sequencing platform. Class I and class II HLA loci were covered by the typing at four-digit resolution. The number of typed donors differed by locus: 629-630 for A, B, C, DRB1 and DQB1; about 520 for DQA1; over 600 for DPA1; and around 450 for DPB1. Four to six DR-DQ haplotypes were handled as single units for association and clustering, since linkage in the cohort was strong. Across some 400 genotyped donors of the cohort, an average of approximately 240,000 unique TCR beta nucleotide sequences per donor were sequenced, and around 19% of those sequences were non-productive. Study-level results and caveats: A later genetic analysis reported fewer N-insertions in productive TCRs among donors in an Asian-associated ancestry cluster than the roughly 620-donor mean. When HLA alleles, especially DR and DQ, strongly co-occurred, attributing TCR associations to individual alleles was difficult. The sequencing pipeline was judged likely to have produced a cluster of highly shared sequence variants as a technical artifact. The 87-base-pair reads could not distinguish some IMGT-functional V segments, including TRBV6-2 and TRBV6-3, so those segments were excluded. Specific HLA alleles were associated with about 17,000 TCR beta sequences at a false discovery rate of 0.05 in a later analysis. A further reported finding was that TCR beta sequences accurately predicted the HLA-A and HLA-B alleles for most subjects in the first cohort. Because some donors lacked HLA typing at each locus, the association tests relied only on the typed subset. The earlier analysis of around 600 of the donors excluded fewer than 20 rarely observed V segments, including chromosome 9 orphons, because counts were too low. V-gene and J-gene trimming of TCR beta chains was associated with a missense DCLRE1C variant in a later genetic analysis, and the association was replicated in an independent cohort. Sequencing depth was assumed to be roughly uniform across donors in the presence/absence analyses, though that assumption may not hold. It was suggested by the authors that the approach could potentially be generalized to other disease states and immunological phenotypes. According to a later analysis, most CMV-associated TCR beta chains appeared to be HLA-restricted, and the HLA associations seemed to be driven largely by CMV exposure. A total of 150 or so TCR beta chains were listed by the study as associated with cytomegalovirus. Most TCR sequences were observed very rarely across donors, whereas some public TCRs were present in many individuals. The cohort was sequenced for TCR beta chains only, and without alpha or paired-chain data the features that could be detected were limited. In both the original and validation cohorts, the classifier was reported to diagnose cytomegalovirus status with high specificity and sensitivity. In a later analysis, HLA-associated TCR beta chains showed more clonal expansion and lower generation probabilities than non-associated chains that were equally common. Correlated functional status among segregating V segments might be attributable to linkage disequilibrium, but an unknown experimental factor could not be ruled out. In a later analysis, TCR association rates were found to vary across HLA loci, with the most associated TCRs seen for DRB1 alleles and the fewest for HLA-C alleles. CMV serostatus was the only immune exposure information available for the cohort. A few of the identified cytomegalovirus-associated TCR beta chains were confirmed in vitro to be specific for cytomegalovirus antigens. An earlier analysis of around 540 of the donors showed that most TCR beta V segments appeared in productive rearrangements either about 90% or about 30% of the time, which broadly matched IMGT annotations. Several of the top co-occurrence clusters appeared to be linked to parvovirus B19, influenza, CMV and Epstein-Barr virus, according to a later analysis.

In total, 630 or so healthy bone marrow donors made up the cohort. At the time of sampling, every cohort member was nominally healthy, though immune exposures that went unrecorded were likely present. The donor was CMV seronegative and belonged to the group of over 350 seronegative cohort members. A peripheral blood sample was provided by each donor, and peripheral blood mononuclear cells were used for TCR beta sequencing. The Qiagen DNeasy Blood Extraction Kit was used to extract genomic DNA from the blood cell samples. The library relied on the immunoSEQ multiplex PCR assay. A mixture of 60 forward primers for TCR Vbeta segments and 13 reverse primers for TCR Jbeta segments was used in the multiplex PCR. A multiplex PCR assay on genomic DNA amplified the CDR3 region of rearranged TCR beta genes. On the Illumina HiSeq System, the amplified TCR beta libraries were sequenced as 87-base-pair reads. Per the authors' processing: Across the roughly 640 repertoires, a later analysis counted approximately 75 million unique TCR beta chains, roughly 11 million of which were shared by at least two donors. A nearest-neighbor algorithm error-corrected the raw reads and collapsed the reads into unique sequences, merging closely related sequences to remove PCR and sequencing errors. V, D and J gene segments were assigned by aligning CDR3 sequences to IMGT reference sequences. Each retained sequence needed at least a six-nucleotide match to both a V gene segment and a J gene segment. A rearrangement was called productive if the CDR3 had no stop codons and remained in frame with V and J, and every other rearrangement was called non-productive. CDR3 was defined by IMGT convention, running from the second conserved V-encoded cysteine to the conserved J-encoded phenylalanine. The earlier analysis of fewer than 700 of the donors excluded sequences that lacked an unambiguous match to a single V gene segment. An earlier analysis of some 500 of the donors classified V segments as functional when productive rearrangements were above 56.7% and as segregating when the standard deviation between donors was above 5%. A statistical classification framework was developed to diagnose cytomegalovirus status using the catalog of TCR beta chain sequences. V and J gene assignment, in a later analysis, came from comparing TCR nucleotide sequences with IMGT/GENE-DB human TR gene sequences. The TCRdist pipeline was used in a later analysis to assign CDR3 sequences and most-parsimonious VDJ recombination scenarios. In a later analysis, every TCR beta chain was defined by the combination of its CDR3 amino acid sequence and its V-gene family, and reads without a unique V-gene family were dropped. In a later analysis, 450 to 600 highly shared, low-generation-probability nucleotide sequences were removed to address suspected cross-contamination and a sequencing artifact. A later analysis calculated a clonal expansion index for each public chain from normalized within-repertoire ranks of inferred template counts. In a later analysis, generation probabilities were computed using a VDJ recombination model fitted to out-of-frame rearrangements, and the results were checked against IGoR. In a later analysis, TCR-TCR, TCR-HLA and TCR-CMV co-occurrence was scored with hypergeometric tests, and a repertoire-size bias correction was applied to TCR pairs. In a later analysis, false discovery rates were estimated by permuting HLA or CMV assignments 20 times. In a later analysis, co-occurring TCRs were grouped using DBSCAN, and TCRdist sequence similarity was added for clustering within HLA-allele-positive subsets. Repertoires with fewer than 30,000 or more than 120,000 public chains were left out of co-occurrence clustering, as were about five repertoires with anomalous nucleotide sharing. Imported from immuneACCESS, the table was reduced by TCRdb to in-frame sequences with V and J called. These copies leave out some clones; in studies compared against another copy, an unresolved V gene accounts for under half, and the cause of the remainder is not known. Clone size and the V and J calls come from that table; the DNA yielded D and trimming. Counted in this sample were 95,000 to 150,000 clones; more than 80% of them appeared once. The top ten constitute 1.5% to 2% of the sample.

The germline V gene yields SGHDT for CDR1 and YYEEEE for CDR2. V is pared back by 4 bases and J by 1 base, with 15 bases lying between the germline termini. The CDR3 starts with the cysteine, ends with the phenylalanine, and has 15 residues. Left in the record is the CDR3 DNA by itself, 45 bases read in frame from the first base. The chain joins TRBV5-6 to TRBJ2-7; the D gene is possibly TRBD2, with 6 bases matching. The specimen sequenced was PBMCs. The sequence derives from a man aged 35-49 years in good health and CMV-seronegative. The CDR3 amino acid sequence is: CASSRRNGGSYEQYF. The sequenced DNA: TGTGCCAGCAGCCGGAGAAATGGAGGGTCCTACGAGCAGTACTTC.